The 32 T cell receptor beta chains presented below share a single source sample, sequenced in a study of breast tumors, draining lymph nodes, adjacent tissues. The lymph nodes were axillary draining lymph nodes from breast cancer patients. MiXCR, applied by TCRdb to the multiplex PCR reads, yields one record per CDR3 protein. Counted here are about 300,000 distinct CDR3 sequences, under 35% occurring once; the ten biggest clones make up about 1%. Sequencing was carried out using axillary lymph node tissue. The receptors shown here come from a female donor with breast cancer. Some clones in this sample may be carry-over from other donors' samples.

As concerns this clonotype: At one end the junction does not follow the germline gene, possibly because of a read error. J is TRBJ1-2 and V is TRBV19; D is unresolved. The CDR3 totals 12 residues. Germline assignment: CDR1 LNHDA and CDR2 SQIVND (reference sequence). CDR3 region: CASSTLASGCTF. The CDR3 DNA reads as TGTGCCAGTAGTACCTTAGCGAGTGGCTGCACCTTC.

The chain recombines TRBV6-5 with TRBJ1-5; D is possibly TRBD1 (6 bases). This CDR3 is 16 amino acids long. Germline V gene lookup returns CDR1 MNHEY and CDR2 SVGAGI. V dropped 8 bases and J dropped 2 bases, with 19 bases sitting between them. CDR3 nucleotides: TGTGCCAGCGGACACATAAGGGGGGGGGGCAATCAGCCCCAGCATTTT. It is translated as CASGHIRGGGNQPQHF.

With regard to this clonotype: A much larger clonotype is one base distant, so this may be a read error. V gene TRBV19 combines with J gene TRBJ2-1; D unresolved. The CDR3 extends over 12 amino acids. The germline V gene encodes CDR1 LNHDA and CDR2 SQIVND (reference sequence). V lost 9 bases, J lost 12 bases, and 18 bases lay in between. CDR3 nucleotide sequence: TGTGCCAGCACGGCAGCTTCCTATGGGCAGTTCTTC. Protein product: CASTAASYGQFF.

This clonotype appeared a few times. The chain uses TRBV28 and TRBJ2-7, with 7 bases lining up with TRBD2. Germline CDR1 reads MDHEN; CDR2 reads SYDVKM. CDR3 size: 17 residues. V was clipped by 4 bases and J by 0 bases; unmatched bases: 12. The CDR3 spells CASSYIGRRGSSYEQYF. The CDR3 DNA follows: TGTGCCAGCAGTTACATAGGACGGCGCGGGAGCTCCTACGAGCAGTACTTC.

Of note for this clonotype: One base away lies a much larger clone, so this may be a sequencing read error. This chain links TRBV11-3 with TRBJ2-1; D is unclear. The germline CDR1 and CDR2 sequences are SGHNT and YENEEA. CDR3 length equals 14 residues. The CDR3 sequence: CASSTALSSNEQFF. CDR3 coding DNA: TGTGCCAGCAGCACTGCCCTCTCCTCCAATGAGCAGTTCTTC.

Details on this clonotype: The CDR3 ends on some other residue instead of the conserved phenylalanine or tryptophan, so this is likely a read error. The chain uses TRBV20-1 and TRBJ2-5; 13 bases are a match to TRBD2. The CDR3 contains 16 residues. CDR1 DFQATT and CDR2 SNEGSKA come from the germline V gene (reference sequence). The V segment lost 2 bases and the J segment 5 bases; nucleotides outside the gene matches: 8. In DNA, the CDR3 is TGCAGTGCTAGAACTACTAGCGGGAGGGCCGGGGAGACCCAGTACTCC. As protein: CSARTTSGRAGETQYS.

On this clonotype: The CDR3 does not close with the conserved phenylalanine or tryptophan, likely indicating a read error. No DNA is shown, since the ends of the CDR3 on it are uncertain; the CDR3 is the one TCRdb lists. The chain employs TRBV6-6 and TRBJ1-6. From its first to its last residue, the CDR3 has 8 amino acids. Germline V gives CDR1 MNHNY, CDR2 SVGAGI (reference sequence). The CDR3 here is CASSYAVH.

This clonotype has a count of ten or more. The rearrangement links TRBV4-2 to TRBJ1-5; D may be TRBD1 (5 bases). Per germline, CDR1 LGHNA and CDR2 YNFKEQ. This CDR3 region has 14 residues. The ends were cut back, 4 bases at V and 6 bases at J, with 13 bases in the middle. Here the CDR3 reads CASSRGVGSQPQHF. The CDR3 nucleotides are TGTGCCAGCAGCCGGGGGGTGGGTTCTCAGCCCCAGCATTTT.

This clonotype was seen many times. The rearrangement links TRBV9 to TRBJ2-3; maybe TRBD2 (7 bases). The CDR3 consists of 15 residues. Per the germline V gene, CDR1 is SGDLS and CDR2 is YYNGEE. V dropped 0 bases and J dropped 4 bases, with 12 bases sitting between them. Here the CDR3 reads CASSVAGGRADTQYF. The CDR3 bases are TGTGCCAGCAGCGTAGCGGGGGGCCGCGCAGATACGCAGTATTTT.

In this sample, this clonotype turned up many times. This chain uses TRBV4-1 with TRBJ2-1, with D uncertain. Germline-derived CDR1 and CDR2 are MGHRA and YSYEKL. The CDR3 consists of 14 residues. V shed 5 bases and J shed 2 bases, with 10 bases lying between them. As DNA, the CDR3 is TGCGCCAGCAGCTATCCGCATACCTACAATGAGCAGTTCTTC. Its protein product is CASSYPHTYNEQFF.

This clonotype occurred many times. This chain uses TRBV19 with TRBJ2-7, with TRBD2 matching over 14 bases. Germline values: CDR1 LNHDA, CDR2 SQIVND (reference sequence). Trimming removed 5 bases from V and 5 bases from J; junction bases left unmatched: 8. This CDR3 contains 16 residues. The CDR3 spells CASSRLGTSGSDEQYF. The CDR3 DNA follows: TGTGCCAGTAGTCGCCTCGGGACTAGCGGGAGTGACGAGCAGTACTTC.

This clonotype occurred many times. The V and J genes are TRBV5-8 and TRBJ2-3; 7 bases match TRBD1. CDR3 length equals 14 residues. Germline V gene lookup returns CDR1 SGHTS and CDR2 YDEGEE. V dropped 5 bases and J dropped 5; count of bases not matched to a gene: 8. This CDR3 is CASRKTGVGDTQYF. Here the CDR3 DNA reads TGTGCCAGCAGGAAAACAGGGGTCGGAGATACGCAGTATTTT.

Details on this clonotype: A much more abundant neighbour one base away suggests this may be a read error. Because it lacks the conserved phenylalanine or tryptophan at the end, this CDR3 is likely a read error. The V and J genes are TRBV5-5 and TRBJ2-1; 10 nucleotides agree with TRBD2. V lost 2 bases to trimming and J lost 7 bases; unmatched junction nucleotides: 6. This CDR3 comprises 15 residues. The germline V gene has CDR1 SGHKS and CDR2 YYEKEE (reference sequence). CDR3 coding DNA: TGTGCCAGCAGCTTCCGGACTAGCGGAGTAAATGAGCAGTTCCTC. As protein: CASSFRTSGVNEQFL.

The V gene is TRBV7-9, the J gene TRBJ2-5, with a tentative D call TRBD1 (6 bases). The ends were cut back, 5 bases at V and 3 bases at J, with 13 bases in the middle. This CDR3 has 14 residues. Germline V CDR1 and CDR2: SEHNR, FQNEAQ (reference sequence). The CDR3 nucleotides are TGTGCCAGCAGCGCTCTCAGGGGAGAAGAGACCCAGTACTTC. Translated, it gives CASSALRGEETQYF.

This clonotype was recorded many times. The chain recombines TRBV7-6 with TRBJ2-3; D is ambiguous. The V gene's germline CDR1 is SGHVS and CDR2 FNYEAQ. Trimming shortened V by 5 bases and J by 1 base, and 13 bases separated the two germline ends. The CDR3 is 15 amino acids. The CDR3 DNA reads as TGTGCCAGCAGCCCCCTGATGAGTGGCACAGATACGCAGTATTTT. This encodes CASSPLMSGTDTQYF.

V and J are TRBV5-1 and TRBJ1-3; TRBD1 agrees at 8 bases. The CDR3 is 16 amino acids. The J segment lost 2 bases and the V segment lost 1 base, leaving 5 bases of the junction unmatched. Per germline, CDR1 SGHRS and CDR2 YFSETQ. The DNA of the CDR3 is TGCGCCAGCAGCTTGATGGCAGGGGGCACTGGAAACACCATATATTTT. This sequence encodes CASSLMAGGTGNTIYF. Looking up the rest from reference TRBV5-1 and TRBJ1-3 gives the full variable domain: KAGVTQTPRYLIKTRGQQVTLSCSPISGHRSVSWYQQTPGQGLQFLFEYFSETQRNKGNFPGRFSGRQFSNSRSEMNVSTLELGDSALYLCASSLMAGGTGNTIYFGEGSWLTVV.

This clonotype showed up many times. The V and J genes are TRBV5-1 and TRBJ2-1; D uncertain. Germline lookup yields CDR1 SGHRS and CDR2 YFSETQ. V was clipped by 0 bases and J by 1 base, with 8 bases between them. There are 15 residues in the CDR3. In DNA, the CDR3 is TGCGCCAGCAGCTTGGGGGTGTCGTCCTACAATGAGCAGTTCTTC. This encodes CASSLGVSSYNEQFF.

This clonotype has a handful of counts. A much larger clone differs from this one at a single base, so this may be a read error. The chain links TRBV7-4 to TRBJ2-2, with 10 bases matching TRBD1. Germline assignment: CDR1 SGHVT and CDR2 SQSDAQ. Trimming removed 3 bases from V and 6 bases from J; junction bases left unmatched: 16. The CDR3 contains 19 residues. The CDR3: CASSFEISVGTGDPGELFF. As DNA, the CDR3 is TGTGCCAGCAGCTTTGAGATATCCGTGGGGACAGGGGACCCCGGGGAGCTGTTTTTT. Together with reference TRBV7-4 and TRBJ2-2, the CDR3 gives the full variable domain: GAGVSQSPRYKVAKRGRDVALRCDSISGHVTLYWYRQTLGQGSEVLTYSQSDAQRDKSGRPSGRFSAERPERSVSTLKIQRTEQGDSAVYLCASSFEISVGTGDPGELFFGEGSRLTVL.

V and J are TRBV6-5 and TRBJ1-1; D gene unclear. V was pared by 2 bases and J by 4 bases, with 8 bases between. This CDR3 spans 13 amino acids. In germline, CDR1 is MNHEY, CDR2 SVGAGI. The CDR3 here is CASSYKRSTEAFF. DNA for the CDR3: TGTGCCAGCAGTTACAAGCGGAGCACTGAAGCTTTCTTT.

Turning to this clonotype: This sequence may be a read error, since a much larger clone differs from it by one base. J is TRBJ2-5 and V is TRBV6-1; the D gene is possibly TRBD1 (5 bases). The germline CDR1 and CDR2 sequences are MNHNS and SASEGT. The CDR3 has 15 amino acids. Trimming pared 6 bases from V and 1 base from J, leaving 15 bases between. Here the CDR3 reads CASRGDRRAQETQYF. The CDR3 DNA sequence: TGTGCCAGCAGGGGCGACAGACGGGCCCAAGAGACCCAGTACTTC.

The sample holds many counts of this clonotype. J is TRBJ1-3 and V is TRBV7-6; 7 bases match TRBD1. CDR3 length: 16 amino acids. J lost 4 bases, V lost 6 bases, and 12 bases had no gene match. Germline CDR1 SGHVS, CDR2 FNYEAQ. The CDR3: CASSPGRGRGGNTIYF. The CDR3 nucleotides are TGTGCCAGCAGTCCAGGAAGGGGGCGAGGGGGAAACACCATATATTTT.

This clonotype was picked up many times. The chain links TRBV9 to TRBJ2-1; possible D gene TRBD2, 7 bases. This CDR3 spans 15 amino acids. Per germline, CDR1 SGDLS and CDR2 YYNGEE. V was trimmed by 4 bases and J by 10 bases, leaving 21 bases between them. CDR3 loop: CASSSWGAGATEQFF. DNA for the CDR3: TGTGCCAGCAGCTCTTGGGGGGCGGGAGCGACCGAGCAGTTCTTC.

Note on this clonotype: It may be a read error: a sequence one base away is much more abundant. J is TRBJ2-5 and V is TRBV20-1; unclear D gene. This CDR3 is built from 11 residues. CDR1 is DFQATT and CDR2 is SNEGSKA in the germline V gene (reference sequence). As DNA, the CDR3 is TGCAGTGCAGAGTACCAAGAGGCCCAGTCCTTC. Its protein is CSAEYQEAQSF.

This clonotype has at least ten counts. The V gene is TRBV20-1, the J gene TRBJ2-3, with 11 bases identical to TRBD2. Germline V lookup: CDR1 DFQATT, CDR2 SNEGSKA (reference sequence). The CDR3 has 13 residues. The junction had 6 bases not matched to a gene; V was cut back by 7 bases and J by 6 bases. CDR3 coding DNA: TGCAGTGTTGATGGACTAGCGGGTGATACGCAGTATTTT. This translates into CSVDGLAGDTQYF.

This clonotype turned up a few times. This sequence joins TRBV18 and TRBJ1-2; D remains unclear. V lost 3 bases and J 0 bases, leaving 8 bases between the germline ends. This CDR3 is 14 amino acids long. CDR1 is KGHSH and CDR2 is LQKENI in the germline V gene. CDR3: CASSPAVANYGYTF. The CDR3 region has the DNA TGTGCCAGCTCACCGGCAGTCGCTAACTATGGCTACACCTTC.

This clonotype was observed many times. The CDR3 DNA sequence: TGTGCCAGCAGCTTAGGCCTAGGGACCCTTATGGAAAATGAGCAGTTCTTC. Protein sequence: CASSLGLGTLMENEQFF. V gene TRBV13 combines with J gene TRBJ2-1; D is perhaps TRBD1 or TRBD2 (5 bases each). Germline V gene sequence: CDR1 PRHDT, CDR2 FYEKMQ (reference sequence). The CDR3 is made up of 17 amino acids. V lost 0 bases to trimming and J lost 7 bases, with 19 bases between them.

The chain is built from TRBV5-1 and TRBJ2-7, with TRBD2 matching 12 bases. The CDR3 totals 17 residues. The germline CDR1 and CDR2 sequences are SGHRS and YFSETQ. V lost 0 bases to trimming and J lost 3 bases; unmatched junction nucleotides: 7. This CDR3 reads CASSLVASGRADYEQYF. CDR3 bases: TGCGCCAGCAGCTTGGTCGCTAGCGGGAGGGCCGACTACGAGCAGTACTTC.

A note on this clonotype: With a much larger clone just one base away, this may be a read error. This chain joins TRBV20-1 and TRBJ2-3, with 7 bases aligning to TRBD2. Per the germline V gene, CDR1 is DFQATT and CDR2 is SNEGSKA (reference sequence). With 0 bases clipped from V and 1 base from J, the junction kept 10 bases outside the gene matches. The CDR3 is made up of 17 amino acids. In DNA, the CDR3 is TGCAGTGCTAGAGATGCCGGGGGGACCCCCGGCACAGATACGCAGTATTTT. As protein: CSARDAGGTPGTDTQYF.

On this clonotype itself: One junction end disagrees with the germline gene, perhaps due to a read error. The J gene is TRBJ1-6, the V gene TRBV19, with 9 bases fitting TRBD1. Germline CDR1 is LNHDA and CDR2 is SQIVND (reference sequence). This CDR3 contains 17 residues. DNA of the CDR3: TGTGCCAGTAGTCACGGGACAGGGAGCCCCAAGAATTCGCCCCTCCACTTT. It translates to CASSHGTGSPKNSPLHF.

This clonotype was counted many times. This rearrangement joins TRBV11-2 to TRBJ2-7; D possibly corresponds to TRBD1 (6 bases). The V and J ends lost 7 bases and 5 bases respectively, with 12 bases between them. CDR1 is SGHAT, CDR2 FQNNGV, per germline. This CDR3 contains 12 residues. The CDR3 spells CASTQGYNEQYF. CDR3 nucleotides: TGTGCCAGCACCCAGGGGTACAACGAGCAGTACTTC.

This clonotype was seen repeatedly, ten times or more. The chain employs TRBV7-6 and TRBJ2-1, with D possibly TRBD2 on 5 matching bases. CDR1 and CDR2 (germline): SGHVS, FNYEAQ. The length of the CDR3 is 15 residues. Trimming pared 1 base from V and 2 bases from J, leaving 9 bases between. CDR3 protein: CASSLGVSAYNEQFF. CDR3 DNA: TGTGCCAGCAGCTTAGGGGTTAGCGCCTACAATGAGCAGTTCTTC.

Comments on this clonotype: Since a much larger clone is just one base distant, this may be a read error. The missing conserved phenylalanine or tryptophan at the end of this CDR3 makes a read error likely. V is TRBV2 and J is TRBJ2-1; possibly TRBD1 or TRBD2 for D (5 bases each). The CDR3 sequence is 15 residues long. Germline loops: CDR1 SNHLY, CDR2 FYNNEI. V was shortened by 8 bases and J by 3 bases, with 17 bases between the two germline ends. The CDR3 nucleotides read TGTGCCAGCCCCGGGGTAGGGGCTAGCTACAATGAGCAGTTCCTC. Translating it yields CASPGVGASYNEQFL.